The present TCR beta chain was sequenced within a study of T cells in Graves' hyperthyroidism and ophthalmopathy. Across the whole study: The authors collected peripheral blood at initial diagnosis, before any treatment.

In its sample, this clonotype was seen many times. Used for diagnoses were clinical symptoms, serum thyroxine and TRAb, thyroid ultrasound and orbital computed tomography. The CDR3 regions of TCR beta were amplified from RNA transcripts. First-round RT-PCR targeting the TCR CDR3 was performed with the HTBI primer set. TCRdb re-derived calls from the multiplex PCR reads in MiXCR, one entry per CDR3 protein. The sample has around 500,000 distinct CDR3 sequences; around 15% are singletons. The junction had 9 bases not matched to a gene; V was cut back by 6 bases and J by 5 bases. The germline V gene encodes CDR1 SNHLY and CDR2 FYNNEI. This CDR3 contains 15 residues.

The receptor was isolated from a woman in her 30s with Graves' ophthalmopathy. This chain uses TRBV2 with TRBJ2-2; 7 bases fit TRBD1. The specimen was blood. CDR3 amino acids: CASRGNRGKTGELFF. As DNA, the CDR3 is TGTGCCAGCAGGGGAAACAGGGGAAAAACCGGGGAGCTGTTTTTT. The full variable domain, its missing parts supplied by reference TRBV2 and TRBJ2-2, is EPEVTQTPSHQVTQMGQEVILRCVPISNHLYFYWYRQILGQKVEFLVSFYNNEISEKSEIFDDQFSVERPDGSNFTLKIRSTKLEDSAMYFCASRGNRGKTGELFFGEGSRLTVL.